Sequencing of this TCR beta chain was carried out in a study of long-term antiretroviral therapy in people with HIV. Worth noting for this clone: Its cognate antigen is unknown.

Running of the v3.0 immunoSEQ assay took place at survey level. Data came from immunoSEQ multiplex PCR; TCRdb stores just in-frame clones and leaves some out. The data hold tens of thousands of clones, with 65% to 90% observed a single time. Held in samples before DNA extraction were roughly 0.85-11 million cryopreserved PBMC. With 1 base clipped from V and 1 base from J, the junction kept 15 bases outside the gene matches. CDR1 SQVTM and CDR2 ANQGSEA come from the germline V gene. CDR3 length: 20 residues. Notes on the study in general: The clones with expansion before ART were dominant in the repertoire at all time points.

The rearrangement links TRBV29-1 to TRBJ2-1; TRBD2 aligns across 11 bases. This receptor was identified in a man younger than 35 with HIV. The sample was unsorted PBMCs, taken 0.1 years before starting antiretroviral therapy. The CDR3 reads CSVEGVAGTSGGGSYNEQFF. In nucleotides, the CDR3 is TGCAGCGTTGAAGGAGTGGCAGGGACTAGCGGAGGGGGGTCCTACAATGAGCAGTTCTTC.